Shown below are 15 T cell receptor beta chains from a single sample sequenced in a study of identical twins. TCRdb called the 5' RACE reads again in MiXCR, with one record for every CDR3 protein. Of around 570,000 distinct CDR3 sequences in the sample, just under 10% were seen once. These data also formed part of another study, on yellow fever vaccine responses in identical twins.

Sequencing was done on a sample of PBMCs. The receptors were gathered from a woman under 30 in good health.

This clonotype was counted ten times or more. V gene TRBV4-1 combines with J gene TRBJ2-1; 7 nucleotides match TRBD2. This CDR3 is built from 14 residues. The V segment lost 8 bases and the J segment 6 bases; nucleotides outside the gene matches: 10. CDR1 is MGHRA and CDR2 is YSYEKL in the germline V gene. The CDR3, as DNA: TGCGCCAGCGCATGGGGAGGGGTAGGCAATGAGCAGTTCTTC. It encodes CASAWGGVGNEQFF.

The chain links TRBV7-8 to TRBJ1-5; 8 bases are shared with TRBD1. Germline assignment: CDR1 SGHVS and CDR2 FQNEAQ. V shed 0 bases, J shed 0 bases, and the junction held 7 bases outside the gene matches. CDR3 size: 18 residues. The CDR3 DNA sequence: TGTGCCAGCAGCTTAGCGGGACAGGACCAATATAGCAATCAGCCCCAGCATTTT. Protein product: CASSLAGQDQYSNQPQHF.

J is TRBJ2-1 and V is TRBV7-3; D might be TRBD1 (5 bases). V was trimmed by 3 bases and J by 8 bases, leaving 20 bases between them. This CDR3 has 16 amino acids. Per germline, CDR1 SGHTA and CDR2 FQGTGA. The CDR3, as DNA: TGTGCCAGCAGCTTTGGGGCTACCAGTACCCCCGATGAGCAGTTCTTC. Its translation: CASSFGATSTPDEQFF.

The chain uses TRBV4-1 and TRBJ2-5; D gene uncertain. With 0 bases removed from V and 5 bases from J, the gap between germline ends came to 13 bases. In germline, CDR1 is MGHRA, CDR2 YSYEKL. The CDR3 totals 15 residues. This CDR3 is CASSQEGRVEETQYF. Written as DNA, the CDR3 is TGCGCCAGCAGCCAAGAAGGTCGAGTCGAGGAGACCCAGTACTTC.

This clonotype appeared many times. The V gene is TRBV20-1, the J gene TRBJ2-7; 7 bases are a match to TRBD1. Germline CDR1 DFQATT, CDR2 SNEGSKA (reference sequence). The CDR3 extends over 12 amino acids. The J segment lost 4 bases and the V segment lost 6 bases, leaving 6 bases of the junction unmatched. DNA of the CDR3: TGCAGTGCCGATGGGGACAGTTACGAGCAGTACTTC. Amino acid sequence: CSADGDSYEQYF.

V gene TRBV15 combines with J gene TRBJ2-4; no reliable D call. Trimming removed 1 base from V and 8 bases from J, with 15 bases in between. Per the germline V gene, CDR1 is LNHNV and CDR2 is YYDKDF (reference sequence). The CDR3 loop spans 15 amino acids. The CDR3 loop reads CATSRAGRDSDIQYF. DNA of the CDR3: TGTGCCACCAGCAGAGCCGGTAGGGATTCGGACATTCAGTACTTC.

This clonotype was counted a few times. The chain employs TRBV12-3 or TRBV12-4 and TRBJ2-2; 8 nucleotides line up with TRBD1. With 8 bases clipped from V and 4 bases from J, the junction kept 6 bases outside the gene matches. The CDR3 length is 14 residues. The DNA for the CDR3 is TGTGCCAGCGCCCAGGGGGCGCTCACCGGGGAGCTGTTTTTT. The encoded protein is CASAQGALTGELFF.

This clonotype has a handful of counts. The chain is built from TRBV29-1 and TRBJ2-1, with 12 bases aligning to TRBD2. V dropped 5 bases and J dropped 5; count of bases not matched to a gene: 19. The germline V gene encodes CDR1 SQVTM and CDR2 ANQGSEA. The CDR3 totals 19 residues. This CDR3 reads CSVPTGPTSGRRAHNEQFF. DNA of the CDR3: TGCAGCGTTCCGACAGGGCCAACTAGCGGGAGGAGGGCCCACAATGAGCAGTTCTTC.

This clonotype showed up just a few times. The chain uses TRBV3-1 and TRBJ1-6; 9 bases align to TRBD1. Germline CDR1 is LGHDT and CDR2 is YNNKEL (reference sequence). Trimming removed 6 bases from V and 5 bases from J; junction bases left unmatched: 2. This CDR3 is built from 14 residues. In DNA, the CDR3 is TGTGCCAGCAGGAGGACAGGGGATAATTCACCCCTCCACTTT. It encodes CASRRTGDNSPLHF.

This clonotype was picked up many times. The chain links TRBV29-1 to TRBJ2-7, with 8 bases that match TRBD1. Germline loops: CDR1 SQVTM, CDR2 ANQGSEA. Trimming took 5 bases from V and 0 from J; bases not matched to a gene: 3. The CDR3 covers 13 residues. CDR3 sequence (DNA): TGCAGCGTTAAAACAGGGGGCTCCTACGAGCAGTACTTC. Protein product: CSVKTGGSYEQYF.

Many counts were recorded for this clonotype. The chain combines TRBV4-1 with TRBJ1-2; D call uncertain. With 1 base removed from V and 5 bases from J, the gap between germline ends came to 14 bases. CDR1 MGHRA and CDR2 YSYEKL come from the germline V gene. This CDR3 comprises 15 residues. CDR3 sequence: CASSQVAGRPYGYTF. CDR3 bases: TGCGCCAGCAGCCAAGTTGCCGGACGACCTTATGGCTACACCTTC.

The rearrangement uses TRBV20-1 and TRBJ1-2; 8 bases agree with TRBD1. Germline V gene lookup returns CDR1 DFQATT and CDR2 SNEGSKA (reference sequence). Losses at the gene ends were 5 bases for V and 8 bases for J; bases not matched to a gene: 13. The CDR3 covers 14 residues. The CDR3 region has the DNA TGCAGTGCTTTCACCAACTTCAGGGGGCAAGGCTACACCTTC. Its translation is CSAFTNFRGQGYTF.

This clonotype has ten or more counts. The chain uses TRBV11-2 and TRBJ2-3; maybe TRBD2 (6 bases). In germline, CDR1 is SGHAT, CDR2 FQNNGV. The V and J ends lost 0 bases and 13 bases respectively, with 11 bases between them. There are 12 residues in the CDR3. The CDR3 nucleotides read TGTGCCAGCAGCTTAGAAACGGGAGTGAAGTATTTT. Protein sequence: CASSLETGVKYF.

This chain uses TRBV4-1 with TRBJ2-5; D remains ambiguous. The CDR3 is 14 amino acids. CDR1 and CDR2 from the germline V gene are MGHRA and YSYEKL. Trimming removed 0 bases at V and 5 bases at J, with 10 bases between. The CDR3, as DNA: TGCGCCAGCAGCCAAGATTTGAGTCTGGAGACCCAGTACTTC. Its protein product is CASSQDLSLETQYF.

This clonotype was counted only a few times. The CDR3 region has the DNA TGTGCCAGCAGCTCTCAGGGGACAAGGCCCCAAGAGACCCAGTACTTC. It specifies CASSSQGTRPQETQYF. V and J are TRBV7-9 and TRBJ2-5; D may be TRBD1 (6 bases). The CDR3 covers 16 residues. The V gene's germline CDR1 is SEHNR and CDR2 FQNEAQ (reference sequence). V was shortened by 4 bases and J by 1 base, with 16 bases between the two germline ends.